The 12 T cell receptor beta chains given below trace back to one sample, sequenced in a study of cytomegalovirus exposure and HLA in healthy donors. Profiling relied on immunoSEQ multiplex PCR, and the TCRdb table lists in-frame clones only, not all of them. The profile shows 150,000 to 200,000 clones, approximately 86% of them singletons. Sequenced sample: PBMCs. The receptors shown here come from a young woman in good health and CMV-seronegative.

The CDR3 DNA reads as TGTGCCAGCAGCTTAAGACGAGGCCCCTACGAGCAGTACTTC. Translated: CASSLRRGPYEQYF. The chain couples TRBV7-2 to TRBJ2-7; D unresolved. The CDR3 extends over 14 amino acids. Germline lookup yields CDR1 SGHTA and CDR2 FQGNSA. V was cut by 2 bases and J by 2 bases, with 10 bases left in between.

The chain employs TRBV7-9 and TRBJ1-5, with D hard to call. Germline CDR1 reads SEHNR; CDR2 reads FQNEAQ (reference sequence). Deletions cut 0 bases from V and 5 bases from J, with 11 bases between. This CDR3 has 15 amino acids. In nucleotides, the CDR3 is TGTGCCAGCAGCTTAGCGGGCCCCGCTCATCAGCCCCAGCATTTT. This translates into CASSLAGPAHQPQHF.

The chain carries TRBV5-4 and TRBJ1-2; 7 nucleotides align to TRBD1. J lost 8 bases, V lost 2 bases, and 9 bases had no gene match. Germline V gene sequence: CDR1 SGHNT, CDR2 YYREEE (reference sequence). This CDR3 has 14 amino acids. The CDR3 DNA reads TGTGCCAGCAGCTTTGACAGGGCCGGAAGGGGCTACACCTTC. It codes for CASSFDRAGRGYTF.

This chain joins TRBV6-5 and TRBJ1-2; no firm D call. The CDR3 length is 12 residues. CDR1 is MNHEY and CDR2 is SVGAGI in the germline V gene. Trimming cost V 8 bases and J 8 bases, with 15 bases left between them. As DNA, the CDR3 is TGTGCCAGCGGCCTCACGGGATTAGGCTACACCTTC. Translation gives CASGLTGLGYTF.

The rearrangement uses TRBV29-1 and TRBJ2-1, with D tentatively TRBD2 (8 bases). Germline CDR1 SQVTM, CDR2 ANQGSEA. V lost 6 bases and J lost 5, with 17 bases in between. This CDR3 has 14 residues. This chain's CDR3 is CSVPGGTVDNEQFF. For the CDR3, the DNA is TGCAGCGTACCGGGGGGGACAGTGGACAATGAGCAGTTCTTC.

The V and J genes are TRBV4-3 and TRBJ1-1; D is ambiguous. The V and J ends lost 6 bases and 3 bases respectively, with 20 bases between them. Germline V lookup: CDR1 LGHNA, CDR2 YSLEER. This CDR3 contains 16 residues. The CDR3: CASSPRPPSIDTEAFF. CDR3 nucleotide sequence: TGCGCCAGCAGTCCTAGGCCCCCCTCGATTGACACTGAAGCTTTCTTT.

The J gene is TRBJ2-7, the V gene TRBV18, with D possibly TRBD1 on 5 matching bases. Trimming took off 3 bases at V and 2 bases at J, with 8 bases between the two ends. CDR1 and CDR2 (germline): KGHSH, LQKENI. The CDR3 is 13 amino acids. The CDR3 DNA reads as TGTGCCAGCTCACCGACAGAAACCTACGAGCAGTACTTC. Amino acids: CASSPTETYEQYF.

The chain combines TRBV5-1 with TRBJ2-2, with 10 nucleotides matching TRBD2. With 5 bases clipped from V and 3 bases from J, the junction kept 13 bases outside the gene matches. Germline CDR1 SGHRS, CDR2 YFSETQ. The CDR3 runs to 18 residues. The CDR3 DNA sequence: TGCGCCAGCAGTTTCACTCCGGGACTAGCGAGGGACACCGGGGAGCTGTTTTTT. Protein: CASSFTPGLARDTGELFF.

This chain links TRBV6-6 with TRBJ1-1; the D is unclear. The germline CDR1 and CDR2 sequences are MNHNY and SVGAGI (reference sequence). V was shortened by 5 bases and J by 2 bases, with 9 bases between the two germline ends. This CDR3 spans 13 amino acids. The CDR3 DNA reads as TGTGCCAGCAGTCCCCCTAGCAACACTGAAGCTTTCTTT. Translating it yields CASSPPSNTEAFF.

This clone was observed once. V is TRBV10-3 and J is TRBJ1-5; 7 bases agree with TRBD1. CDR1 is ENHRY and CDR2 is SYGVKD in the germline V gene. Unmatched junction bases numbered 4, after V lost 3 bases and J lost 2 bases. This CDR3 has 15 amino acids. The DNA of the CDR3 is TGTGCCATCAGTGAAGGGGGCCCCGGCAATCAGCCCCAGCATTTT. Protein product: CAISEGGPGNQPQHF.

This clone was found a few times. This chain joins TRBV6-4 and TRBJ2-2; D might be TRBD1 (5 bases). V lost 0 bases to trimming and J lost 2 bases, with 13 bases between them. The CDR3 is 17 amino acids. Per the germline V gene, CDR1 is MRHNA and CDR2 is SNTAGT. CDR3 residues: CASSDSSIDSNTGELFF. The CDR3 nucleotides read TGTGCCAGCAGTGACTCGTCAATTGACAGTAACACCGGGGAGCTGTTTTTT.

The chain recombines TRBV19 with TRBJ1-5, with 7 positions matching TRBD1. This CDR3 spans 16 amino acids. The V gene end was trimmed by 5 bases and the J gene end by 0 bases; junction bases not matched to a gene: 7. From germline, CDR1 is LNHDA and CDR2 SQIVND (reference sequence). For the CDR3, the DNA is TGTGCCAGTAGTGCCGGGACAGTTTATAGCAATCAGCCCCAGCATTTT. Translation: CASSAGTVYSNQPQHF.